This entry lists 5 T cell receptor beta chains sequenced from one sample in a study of long-term antiretroviral therapy in people with HIV. Samples were assayed with immunoSEQ v3.0 at survey level. Libraries were prepared by immunoSEQ multiplex PCR; TCRdb keeps only in-frame clonotypes and omits some of them. There are around 17,000 clones in the sample; 90% to 95% occur only once, and around 1.5% lies in the top ten. Sequenced material: unsorted PBMCs, taken approximately 11 years after starting antiretroviral therapy. The receptors here all came from a man aged 25-40 years with HIV.

The rearrangement uses TRBV29-1 and TRBJ1-5; D is unresolved. This CDR3 is built from 15 residues. From germline, CDR1 is SQVTM and CDR2 ANQGSEA. V dropped 5 bases and J dropped 2 bases, with 16 bases sitting between them. Written as DNA, the CDR3 is TGCAGCGTTACCACGGACGCGGCTGGCAATCAGCCCCAGCATTTT. Protein sequence: CSVTTDAAGNQPQHF.

The rearrangement uses TRBV7-3 and TRBJ2-3; D is ambiguous. The germline CDR1 and CDR2 sequences are SGHTA and FQGTGA. The CDR3 totals 14 residues. Trimming removed 2 bases at V and 4 bases at J, with 10 bases between. CDR3 coding DNA: TGTGCCAGCAGCTTAGGTATGCGCTCAGATACGCAGTATTTT. It codes for CASSLGMRSDTQYF.

The rearrangement joins TRBV28 to TRBJ1-2; D is uncertain. The germline gives CDR1 MDHEN, CDR2 SYDVKM. V lost 6 bases, J lost 4 bases, and 12 bases lay in between. CDR3 size: 13 residues. This CDR3 is CASRSPTGYGYTF. The CDR3 region has the DNA TGTGCCAGCAGATCCCCCACCGGCTATGGCTACACCTTC.

V and J are TRBV2 and TRBJ2-7; possibly TRBD1 for D (5 bases). V was trimmed by 7 bases and J by 6 bases, leaving 13 bases between them. This CDR3 region has 12 residues. Germline CDR1 SNHLY, CDR2 FYNNEI. The CDR3 protein is CASKGNPSEQYV. CDR3 bases: TGTGCCAGCAAGGGGAACCCCTCCGAGCAGTACGTC.

The V and J genes are TRBV7-9 and TRBJ2-1; no firm D call. From germline, CDR1 is SEHNR and CDR2 FQNEAQ (reference sequence). The CDR3 is 17 amino acids. Deletions cut 5 bases from V and 0 bases from J, with 17 bases between. The CDR3 coding sequence is TGTGCCAGCAGCCCGCCCCCGCTGATTGACTCCTACAATGAGCAGTTCTTC. It yields the protein CASSPPPLIDSYNEQFF.